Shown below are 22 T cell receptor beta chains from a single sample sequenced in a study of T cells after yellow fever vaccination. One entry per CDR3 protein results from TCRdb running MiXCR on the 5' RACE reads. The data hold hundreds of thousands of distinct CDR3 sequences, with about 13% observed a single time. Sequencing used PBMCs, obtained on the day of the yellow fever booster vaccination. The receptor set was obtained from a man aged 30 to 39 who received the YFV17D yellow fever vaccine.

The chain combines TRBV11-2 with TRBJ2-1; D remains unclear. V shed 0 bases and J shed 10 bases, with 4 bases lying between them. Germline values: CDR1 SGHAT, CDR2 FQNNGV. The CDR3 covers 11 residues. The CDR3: CASSLEPEQFF. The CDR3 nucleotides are TGTGCCAGCAGCTTAGAGCCCGAGCAGTTCTTC.

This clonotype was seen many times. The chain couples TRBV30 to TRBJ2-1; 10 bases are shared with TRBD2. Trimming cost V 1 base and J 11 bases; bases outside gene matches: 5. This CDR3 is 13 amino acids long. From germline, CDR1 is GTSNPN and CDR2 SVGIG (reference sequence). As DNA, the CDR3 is TGTGCCTGGAGTGCGAGTAGCGGGAGGAAGCAGTTCTTC. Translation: CAWSASSGRKQFF.

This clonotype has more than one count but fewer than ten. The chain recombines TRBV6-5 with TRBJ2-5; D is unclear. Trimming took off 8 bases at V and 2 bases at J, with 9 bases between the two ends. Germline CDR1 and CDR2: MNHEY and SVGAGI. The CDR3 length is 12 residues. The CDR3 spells CASHGGQETQYF. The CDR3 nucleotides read TGTGCCAGCCACGGCGGACAAGAGACCCAGTACTTC.

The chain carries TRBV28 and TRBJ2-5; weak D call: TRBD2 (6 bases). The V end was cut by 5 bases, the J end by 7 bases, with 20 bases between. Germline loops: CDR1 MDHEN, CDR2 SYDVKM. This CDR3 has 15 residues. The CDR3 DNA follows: TGTGCCAGCAGTAGTGTGGAGGGCACGTTGTGGACCCAGTACTTC. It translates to CASSSVEGTLWTQYF.

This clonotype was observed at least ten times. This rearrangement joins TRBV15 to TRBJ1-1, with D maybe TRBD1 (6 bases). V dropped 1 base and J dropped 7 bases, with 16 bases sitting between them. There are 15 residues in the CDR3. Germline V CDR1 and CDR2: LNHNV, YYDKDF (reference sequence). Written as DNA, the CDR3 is TGTGCCACCAGCAGAGGGGCGTTAGGGGGACGTGAAGCTTTCTTT. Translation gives CATSRGALGGREAFF.

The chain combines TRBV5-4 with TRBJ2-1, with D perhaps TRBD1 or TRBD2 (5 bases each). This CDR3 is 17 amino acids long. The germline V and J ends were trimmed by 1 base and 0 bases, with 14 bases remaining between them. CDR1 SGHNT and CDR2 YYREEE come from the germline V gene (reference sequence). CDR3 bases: TGTGCCAGCAGCTTGTGGGGGTCTCTCAGCTCCTACAATGAGCAGTTCTTC. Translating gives CASSLWGSLSSYNEQFF.

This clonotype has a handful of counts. In DNA form, the CDR3 reads TGTGCCAGCAGTCCAGGGGAACCTTACGAGCAGTACTTC. Protein: CASSPGEPYEQYF. The V and J genes are TRBV3-1 and TRBJ2-7; D may be TRBD1 (6 bases). The CDR3 has 13 residues. The V and J ends lost 6 bases and 4 bases respectively, with 13 bases between them. CDR1 LGHDT and CDR2 YNNKEL come from the germline V gene (reference sequence).

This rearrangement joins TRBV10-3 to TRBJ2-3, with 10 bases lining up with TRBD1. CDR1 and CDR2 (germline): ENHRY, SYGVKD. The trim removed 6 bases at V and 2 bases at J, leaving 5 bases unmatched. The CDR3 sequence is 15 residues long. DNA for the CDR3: TGTGCCATCAGGAAGGGACAGGGGAACACAGATACGCAGTATTTT. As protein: CAIRKGQGNTDTQYF.

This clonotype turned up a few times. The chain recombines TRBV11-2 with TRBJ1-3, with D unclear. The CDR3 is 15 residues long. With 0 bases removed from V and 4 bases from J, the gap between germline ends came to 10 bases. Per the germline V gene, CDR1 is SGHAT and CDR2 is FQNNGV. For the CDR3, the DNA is TGTGCCAGCAGCTTAGATCGTCTTTTGGGAAACACCATATATTTT. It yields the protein CASSLDRLLGNTIYF.

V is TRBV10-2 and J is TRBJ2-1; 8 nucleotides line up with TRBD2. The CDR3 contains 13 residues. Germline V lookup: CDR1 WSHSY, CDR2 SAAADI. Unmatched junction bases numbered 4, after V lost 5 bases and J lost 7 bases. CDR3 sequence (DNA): TGCGCCAGCAGTCTCCAGCGGGAGAATGAGCAGTTCTTC. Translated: CASSLQRENEQFF.

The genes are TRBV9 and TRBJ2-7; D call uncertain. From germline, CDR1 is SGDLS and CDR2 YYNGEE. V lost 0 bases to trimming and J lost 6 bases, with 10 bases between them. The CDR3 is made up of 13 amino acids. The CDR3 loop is CASSVGAGVEQYF. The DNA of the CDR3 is TGTGCCAGCAGCGTAGGGGCAGGAGTCGAGCAGTACTTC.

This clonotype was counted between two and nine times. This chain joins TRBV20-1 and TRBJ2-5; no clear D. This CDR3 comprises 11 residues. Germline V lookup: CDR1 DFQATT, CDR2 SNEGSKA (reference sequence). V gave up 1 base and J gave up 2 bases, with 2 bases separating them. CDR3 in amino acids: CSARGQETQYF. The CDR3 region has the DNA TGCAGTGCTAGAGGACAAGAGACCCAGTACTTC.

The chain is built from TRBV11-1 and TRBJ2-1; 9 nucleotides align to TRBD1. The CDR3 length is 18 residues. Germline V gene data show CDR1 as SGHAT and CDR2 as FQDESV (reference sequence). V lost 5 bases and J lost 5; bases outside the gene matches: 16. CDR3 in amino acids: CASSPTLLTGGVHNEQFF. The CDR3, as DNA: TGTGCCAGCAGCCCTACCCTCCTGACAGGGGGAGTCCACAATGAGCAGTTCTTC.

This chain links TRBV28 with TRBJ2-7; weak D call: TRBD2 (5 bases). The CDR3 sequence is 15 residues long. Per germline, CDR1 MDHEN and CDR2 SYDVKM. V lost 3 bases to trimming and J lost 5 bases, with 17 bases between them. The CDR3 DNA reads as TGTGCCAGCAGTTTGGGCGGAGGAGGTCTCAACGAGCAGTACTTC. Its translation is CASSLGGGGLNEQYF.

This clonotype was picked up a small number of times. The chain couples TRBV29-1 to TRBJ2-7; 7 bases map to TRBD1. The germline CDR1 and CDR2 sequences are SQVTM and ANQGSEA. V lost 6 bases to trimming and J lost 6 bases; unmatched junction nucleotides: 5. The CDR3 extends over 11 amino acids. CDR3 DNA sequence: TGCAGCGTATCCAGGGGGACCGAGCAGTACTTC. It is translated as CSVSRGTEQYF.

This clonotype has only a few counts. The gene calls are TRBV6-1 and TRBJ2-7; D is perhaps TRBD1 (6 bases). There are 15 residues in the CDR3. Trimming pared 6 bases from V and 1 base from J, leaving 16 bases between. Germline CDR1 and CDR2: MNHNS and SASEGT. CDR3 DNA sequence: TGTGCCAGCAGAAGGACAGACTCCAGTTCCTACGAGCAGTACTTC. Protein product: CASRRTDSSSYEQYF.

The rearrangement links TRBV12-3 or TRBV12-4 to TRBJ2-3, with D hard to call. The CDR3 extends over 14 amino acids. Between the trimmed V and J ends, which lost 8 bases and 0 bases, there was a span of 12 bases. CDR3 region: CASLSASSTDTQYF. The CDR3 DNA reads TGTGCCAGCCTCTCCGCAAGTAGCACAGATACGCAGTATTTT.

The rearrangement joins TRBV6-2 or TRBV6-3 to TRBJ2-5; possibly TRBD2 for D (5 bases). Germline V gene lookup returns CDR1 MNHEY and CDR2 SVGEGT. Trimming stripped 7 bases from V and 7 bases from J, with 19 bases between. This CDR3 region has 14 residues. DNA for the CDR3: TGTGCCAGCAACTTACGGACTGGGCCAGGGACCCAGTACTTC. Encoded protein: CASNLRTGPGTQYF.

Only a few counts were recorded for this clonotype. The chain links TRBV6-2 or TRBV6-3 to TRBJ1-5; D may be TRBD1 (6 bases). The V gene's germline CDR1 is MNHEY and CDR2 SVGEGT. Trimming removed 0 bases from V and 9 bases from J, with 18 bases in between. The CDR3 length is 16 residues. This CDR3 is CASSYSGTLKDRPQHF. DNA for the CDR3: TGTGCCAGCAGTTACTCTGGGACACTCAAGGATCGGCCCCAGCATTTT.

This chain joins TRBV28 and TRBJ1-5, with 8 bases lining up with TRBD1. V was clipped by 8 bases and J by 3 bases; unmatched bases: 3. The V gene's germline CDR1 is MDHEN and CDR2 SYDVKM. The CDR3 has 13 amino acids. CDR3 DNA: TGTGCCAGCGACAGGGGCCACAATCAGCCCCAGCATTTT. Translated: CASDRGHNQPQHF.

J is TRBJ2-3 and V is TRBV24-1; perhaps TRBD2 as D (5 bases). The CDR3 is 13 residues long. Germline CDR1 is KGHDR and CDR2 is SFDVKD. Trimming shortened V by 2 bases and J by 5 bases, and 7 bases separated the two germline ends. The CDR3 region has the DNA TGTGCCACCAGTGATTCCGGACTAGATACGCAGTATTTT. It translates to CATSDSGLDTQYF.

The DNA for the CDR3 is TGTGCCAGCAGCGGTGGACAGGGAGGGGATAGCGGGGTTAGGACCTACAATGAGCAGTTCTTC. Its translation: CASSGGQGGDSGVRTYNEQFF. The chain uses TRBV9 and TRBJ2-1, with D perhaps assigned TRBD1 or TRBD2 (8 bases each). Trimming removed 3 bases at V and 2 bases at J, with 30 bases between. The CDR3 spans 21 residues. Germline V gene sequence: CDR1 SGDLS, CDR2 YYNGEE.